A selection of T cell receptor beta chains follows, all from one sample in a study of blood T cell repertoires in COVID-19. Libraries were prepared by immunoSEQ multiplex PCR; TCRdb keeps only in-frame clonotypes and omits some of them. The sample contains hundreds of thousands of clones, approximately 85% of which appear only once. The sample comprised peripheral blood. Source of these receptors: a human donor in a cohort sampled during active COVID-19. Both conserved end residues are part of each CDR3. Fields, in order: V gene, D gene, J gene, clone size, CDR3 DNA, CDR3 protein. A D gene is named only where the DNA matches it firmly. Clone size is shown for a subset of rows, as once, few, many or a class of expanded clone.

TRBV11-2,TRBD1,TRBJ1-2,-,TGTGCCAGGTTGCGGGACAGGGGGAACTATGGCTACACCTTC,CARLRDRGNYGYTF
TRBV15,-,TRBJ2-5,-,TGTGCCACCAGCCGACGGGAGACGGAAGAGACCCAGTACTTC,CATSRRETEETQYF
TRBV7-9,TRBD1,TRBJ2-7,-,TGTGCCAGCAGCCCCCCGGGGACAGCTGACTACGAGCAGTACTTC,CASSPPGTADYEQYF
TRBV7-8,-,TRBJ1-3,-,TGTGCCAGCAGCCGACCTACGGGAACTGGAAACACCATATATTTT,CASSRPTGTGNTIYF
TRBV24-1,TRBD2,TRBJ2-1,-,TGTGCCACCAGTGATTTGTCTAGCGGGCCTTACAATGAGCAGTTCTTC,CATSDLSSGPYNEQFF
TRBV3-1/TRBV3-2,-,TRBJ1-6,few,TGTGCCAGCAGCCAAGTGGAGGGGAAGAGGGGTTCACCCCTCCACTTT,CASSQVEGKRGSPLHF
TRBV7-9,-,TRBJ2-7,-,TGTGCCAGCAGCTTTTCCGCCTACGAGCAGTACTTC,CASSFSAYEQYF
TRBV7-2,-,TRBJ2-7,-,TGTGCCAGCAGCCTCTCATCCGGGGGACTGCTAAGCCGCGAGCAGTACTTC,CASSLSSGGLLSREQYF
TRBV10-3,-,TRBJ2-3,-,TGTGCCATCAGTTTTTCAAGACTAGTCCAGAGGGGTAGCACAGATACGCAGTATTTT,CAISFSRLVQRGSTDTQYF
TRBV5-8,TRBD1,TRBJ1-5,-,TGTGCCAGCAGCTTTCCCGGACAGGGGGCGAATCAGCCCCAGCATTTT,CASSFPGQGANQPQHF